The 9 T cell receptor beta chains below were found in one sample sequenced in a study of T-cell reconstitution after alpha-beta-depleted transplantation in children. Preparation of the TCRbeta library was carried out with unique molecular identifiers. Each CDR3 protein is one row after TCRdb ran MiXCR on the PCR reads. The sample comprises fewer than 750,000 distinct CDR3 sequences, about 23% of which are singletons, and 12% to 15% rests with the top ten. The sample in question was PBMCs, mostly from graft donor cells, obtained 360 days after TCRalphabeta/CD19-depleted stem cell transplant. Receptor source: a boy less than two years old who had a stem cell transplant for acute myeloid leukemia, so the T cells may come from the graft donor.

This clonotype was seen a few times. This rearrangement joins TRBV5-1 to TRBJ2-7; D is tentatively TRBD1 or TRBD2 (5 bases each). CDR3 length equals 13 residues. Germline CDR1 SGHRS, CDR2 YFSETQ. The V and J ends lost 0 bases and 5 bases respectively, with 9 bases between them. In DNA, the CDR3 is TGCGCCAGCAGCTTGGGGGACCACCACGAGCAGTACTTC. Protein product: CASSLGDHHEQYF.

This clonotype was observed a handful of times. The V and J genes are TRBV12-3 or TRBV12-4 and TRBJ2-5, with D perhaps matching TRBD1 (5 bases). Trimming cost V 2 bases and J 4 bases, with 14 bases left between them. The CDR3 has 15 amino acids. The CDR3, as DNA: TGTGCCAGCAGTTTAATCCTGGCAGGGTTAGAGACCCAGTACTTC. It translates to CASSLILAGLETQYF.

The sample holds many counts of this clonotype. This rearrangement joins TRBV6-2 or TRBV6-3 to TRBJ2-7; D may be TRBD1 or TRBD2 (5 bases each). Germline V lookup: CDR1 MNHEY, CDR2 SVGEGT. This CDR3 contains 12 residues. The germline V and J ends were trimmed by 9 bases and 1 base, with 10 bases remaining between them. The CDR3 here is CASWDRSYEQYF. The CDR3 DNA follows: TGTGCCAGTTGGGACCGTTCCTACGAGCAGTACTTC.

The J gene is TRBJ1-5, the V gene TRBV15; D remains ambiguous. The CDR3 contains 16 residues. Trimming stripped 0 bases from V and 4 bases from J, with 13 bases between. Germline CDR1 is LNHNV and CDR2 is YYDKDF (reference sequence). CDR3 sequence reads: CATSRDRTTGNQPQHF. The CDR3 DNA reads as TGTGCCACCAGCAGAGATAGGACGACGGGGAATCAGCCCCAGCATTTT.

The genes are TRBV4-2 and TRBJ2-5; D perhaps matches TRBD2 (6 bases). Trimming stripped 1 base from V and 2 bases from J, with 14 bases between. The V gene's germline CDR1 is LGHNA and CDR2 YNFKEQ. This CDR3 contains 16 residues. The CDR3 sequence: CASSQGRDFKQETQYF. The CDR3 DNA reads as TGTGCCAGCAGCCAAGGCCGGGACTTTAAACAAGAGACCCAGTACTTC.

The V and J genes are TRBV20-1 and TRBJ2-5; the match to TRBD2 covers 9 bases. CDR1 DFQATT and CDR2 SNEGSKA come from the germline V gene (reference sequence). The CDR3 loop spans 15 amino acids. V lost 3 bases, J lost 4 bases, and 9 bases stayed unmatched. DNA of the CDR3: TGCAGTGCTAGGCGCGGGGGGGGACAGCTAGAGACCCAGTACTTC. Translated: CSARRGGGQLETQYF.

The rearrangement uses TRBV28 and TRBJ1-1, with a weak D call TRBD1 (6 bases). Germline CDR1 and CDR2: MDHEN and SYDVKM. The CDR3 has 12 amino acids. V lost 4 bases, J lost 6 bases, and 9 bases lay in between. CDR3 bases: TGTGCCAGCAGTTGGGGGGCCTCTGAAGCTTTCTTT. Its translation is CASSWGASEAFF. Based on the CDR3 plus reference TRBV28 and TRBJ1-1, the full variable domain is DVKVTQSSRYLVKRTGEKVFLECVQDMDHENMFWYRQDPGLGLRLIYFSYDVKMKEKGDIPEGYSVSREKKERFSLILESASTNQTSMYLCASSWGASEAFFGQGTRLTVV.

This clonotype has at least ten counts. V usage is TRBV5-1 and J usage is TRBJ2-3, with D perhaps matching TRBD2 (6 bases). V was cut by 3 bases and J by 5 bases, with 10 bases left in between. The CDR3 is 13 amino acids. Germline assignment: CDR1 SGHRS and CDR2 YFSETQ. Here the CDR3 reads CASSSQGGDTQYF. The CDR3 DNA reads TGCGCCAGCAGCTCGCAGGGAGGAGATACGCAGTATTTT.

The sample holds a few counts of this clonotype. The J gene is TRBJ1-5, the V gene TRBV10-3; D may be TRBD1 (5 bases). The CDR3 has 17 amino acids. V was clipped by 10 bases and J by 0 bases, with 22 bases between them. Looked up from germline, CDR1 is ENHRY and CDR2 is SYGVKD. The CDR3 nucleotides read TGTGCCACAAAGGGAAACAGTCCCGGGGGTAGCAATCAGCCCCAGCATTTT. Amino acid sequence: CATKGNSPGGSNQPQHF.